One sample yielded the 5 T cell receptor beta chains listed below, sequenced in a study of blood T cell repertoires in COVID-19. Sequencing used immunoSEQ multiplex PCR; TCRdb keeps in-frame clones, though not all of them. The sample holds approximately 300,000 clones, approximately 91% seen once. Sequenced material: peripheral blood. Source of these receptors: a woman in her 30s with COVID-19, enrolled during active disease.

The chain links TRBV9 to TRBJ2-1; 8 nucleotides align to TRBD1. The V segment lost 7 bases and the J segment 3 bases; nucleotides outside the gene matches: 3. This CDR3 contains 13 residues. CDR1 SGDLS and CDR2 YYNGEE come from the germline V gene. For the CDR3, the DNA is TGTGCCAGCGCAGGGGGCCGCTACAATGAGCAGTTCTTC. This gives the protein CASAGGRYNEQFF.

CDR3 loop: CATSDEARINEQYF. The DNA of the CDR3 is TGTGCCACCAGTGACGAGGCTCGAATTAACGAGCAGTACTTC. J is TRBJ2-7 and V is TRBV24-1; D is uncertain. The CDR3 sequence is 14 residues long. The germline gives CDR1 KGHDR, CDR2 SFDVKD. V was pared by 4 bases and J by 5 bases, with 14 bases between.

The chain carries TRBV19 and TRBJ2-7; TRBD1 agrees at 9 bases. This CDR3 has 17 residues. In germline, CDR1 is LNHDA, CDR2 SQIVND (reference sequence). Germline trimming cut 5 bases from V and 3 bases from J; bases unmatched to any gene: 14. The CDR3 DNA reads as TGTGCCAGTAGTTTCGTTCCAGCCGGACAGGGGTACTACGAGCAGTACTTC. Protein product: CASSFVPAGQGYYEQYF.

The CDR3 sequence is CASSSQGQGEQYF. CDR3 DNA sequence: TGTGCCAGTAGTTCCCAGGGACAGGGGGAGCAGTACTTC. The chain carries TRBV19 and TRBJ2-7; 10 bases align to TRBD1. There are 13 residues in the CDR3. V was pared by 5 bases and J by 7 bases, with 5 bases of the junction left unmatched. Germline V gene data show CDR1 as LNHDA and CDR2 as SQIVND (reference sequence).

The chain joins TRBV22-1 to TRBJ2-4; the table's D call TRBD1 went unverified against the DNA. TRBV22-1 is listed as a pseudogene. This CDR3 is built from 17 residues. CDR3 protein: CPGSALSPDKFKNIQYF. Written as DNA, the CDR3 is TGTCCTGGGAGCGCACTGTCTCCAGACAAATTCAAAAACATTCAGTACTTC.